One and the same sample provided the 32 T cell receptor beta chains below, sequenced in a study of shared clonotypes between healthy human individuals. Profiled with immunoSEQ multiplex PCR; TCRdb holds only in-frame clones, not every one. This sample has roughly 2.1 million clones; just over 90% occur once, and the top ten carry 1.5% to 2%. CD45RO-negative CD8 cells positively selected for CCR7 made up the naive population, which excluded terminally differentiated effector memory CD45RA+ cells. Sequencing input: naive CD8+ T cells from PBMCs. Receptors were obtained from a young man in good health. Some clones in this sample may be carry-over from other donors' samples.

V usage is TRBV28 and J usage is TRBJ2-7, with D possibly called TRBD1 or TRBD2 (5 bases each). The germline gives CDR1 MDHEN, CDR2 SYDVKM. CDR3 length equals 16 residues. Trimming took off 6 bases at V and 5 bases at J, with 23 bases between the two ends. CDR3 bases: TGTGCCAGCAGAAAACTCCGGGACCGCGGACGGAACGAGCAGTACTTC. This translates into CASRKLRDRGRNEQYF.

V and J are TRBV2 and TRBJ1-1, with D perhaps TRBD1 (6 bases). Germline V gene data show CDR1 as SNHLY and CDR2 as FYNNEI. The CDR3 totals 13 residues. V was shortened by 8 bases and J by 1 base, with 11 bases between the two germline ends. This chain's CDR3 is CASHLQGNTEAFF. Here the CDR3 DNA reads TGTGCCAGCCACTTACAGGGGAACACTGAAGCTTTCTTT.

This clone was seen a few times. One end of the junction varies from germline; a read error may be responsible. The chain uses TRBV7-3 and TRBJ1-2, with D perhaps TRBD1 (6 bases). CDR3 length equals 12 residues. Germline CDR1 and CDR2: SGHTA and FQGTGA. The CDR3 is CASSITGYGYTF. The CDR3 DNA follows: TGTGCCAGCAGCATAACAGGGTATGGCTACACCTTC.

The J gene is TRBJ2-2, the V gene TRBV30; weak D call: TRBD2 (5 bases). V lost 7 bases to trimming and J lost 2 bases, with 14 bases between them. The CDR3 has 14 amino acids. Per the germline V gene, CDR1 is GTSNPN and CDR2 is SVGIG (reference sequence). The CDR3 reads CASWELGNTGELFF. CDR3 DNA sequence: TGTGCCTCCTGGGAGCTGGGTAACACCGGGGAGCTGTTTTTT.

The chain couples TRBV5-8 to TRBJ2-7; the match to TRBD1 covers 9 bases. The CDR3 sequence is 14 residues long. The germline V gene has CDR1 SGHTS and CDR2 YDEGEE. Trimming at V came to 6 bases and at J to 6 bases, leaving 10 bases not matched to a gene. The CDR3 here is CASTPDRGIREQYF. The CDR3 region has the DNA TGTGCCAGCACCCCGGACAGGGGAATCCGCGAGCAGTACTTC.

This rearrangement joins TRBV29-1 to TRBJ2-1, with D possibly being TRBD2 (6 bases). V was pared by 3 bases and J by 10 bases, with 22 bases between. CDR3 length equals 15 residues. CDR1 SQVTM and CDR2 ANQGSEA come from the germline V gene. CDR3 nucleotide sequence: TGCAGCGTTGACTTTCTCGGGGCGGGACGCCACGAGCAGTTCTTC. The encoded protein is CSVDFLGAGRHEQFF.

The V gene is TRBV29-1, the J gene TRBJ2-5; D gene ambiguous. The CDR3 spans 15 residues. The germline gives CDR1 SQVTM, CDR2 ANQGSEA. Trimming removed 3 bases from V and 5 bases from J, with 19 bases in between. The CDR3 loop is CSVEGKGKIGETQYF. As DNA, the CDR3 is TGCAGCGTTGAGGGAAAAGGGAAGATAGGTGAGACCCAGTACTTC.

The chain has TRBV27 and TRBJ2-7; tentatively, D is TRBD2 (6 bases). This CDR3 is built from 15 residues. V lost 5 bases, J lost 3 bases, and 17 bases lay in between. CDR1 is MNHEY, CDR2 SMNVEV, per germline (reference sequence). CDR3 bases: TGTGCCAGCAGTGCCCGACCGGGACTCCACTACGAGCAGTACTTC. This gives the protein CASSARPGLHYEQYF.

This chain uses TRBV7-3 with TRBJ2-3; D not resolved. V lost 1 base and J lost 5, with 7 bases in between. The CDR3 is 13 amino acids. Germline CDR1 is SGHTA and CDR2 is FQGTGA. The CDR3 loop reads CASSLMVGDTQYF. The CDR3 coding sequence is TGTGCCAGCAGCTTAATGGTGGGAGATACGCAGTATTTT.

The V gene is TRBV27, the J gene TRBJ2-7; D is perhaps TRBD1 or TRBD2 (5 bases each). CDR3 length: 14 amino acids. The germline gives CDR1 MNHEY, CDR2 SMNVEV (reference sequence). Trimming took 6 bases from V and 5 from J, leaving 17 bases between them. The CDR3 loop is CASSLGVRGHEQYF. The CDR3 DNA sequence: TGTGCCAGCAGCCTAGGGGTCCGGGGCCACGAGCAGTACTTC.

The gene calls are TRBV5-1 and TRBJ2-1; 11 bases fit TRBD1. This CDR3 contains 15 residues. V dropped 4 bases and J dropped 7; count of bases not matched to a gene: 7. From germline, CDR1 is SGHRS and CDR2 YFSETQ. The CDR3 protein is CASSTDRGLGNEQFF. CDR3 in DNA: TGCGCCAGCAGCACGGACAGGGGGCTTGGGAATGAGCAGTTCTTC.

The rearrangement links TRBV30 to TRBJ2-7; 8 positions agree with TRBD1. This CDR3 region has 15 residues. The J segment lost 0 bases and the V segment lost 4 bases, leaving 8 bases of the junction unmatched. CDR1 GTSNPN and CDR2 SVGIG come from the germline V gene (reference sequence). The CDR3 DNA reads TGTGCCTGGAAACTTGGGACAGGTCACTCCTACGAGCAGTACTTC. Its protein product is CAWKLGTGHSYEQYF. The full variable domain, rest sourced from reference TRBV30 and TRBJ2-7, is SQTIHQWPATLVQPVGSPLSLECTVEGTSNPNLYWYRQAAGRGLQLLFYSVGIGQISSEVPQNLSASRPQDRQFILSSKKLLLSDSGFYLCAWKLGTGHSYEQYFGPGTRLTVT.

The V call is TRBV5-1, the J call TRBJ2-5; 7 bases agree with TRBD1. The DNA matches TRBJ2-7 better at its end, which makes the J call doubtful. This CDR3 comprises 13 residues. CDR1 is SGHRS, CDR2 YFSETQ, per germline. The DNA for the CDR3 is TGCGCCAGCAGCGGCCGGGACAGCTACGAGCAGTACTTC. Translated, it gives CASSGRDSYEQYF.

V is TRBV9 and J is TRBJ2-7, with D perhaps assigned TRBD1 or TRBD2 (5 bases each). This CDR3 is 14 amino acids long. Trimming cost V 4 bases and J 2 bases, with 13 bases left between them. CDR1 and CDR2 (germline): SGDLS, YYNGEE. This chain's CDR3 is CASSTWDRPYEQYF. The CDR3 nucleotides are TGTGCCAGCAGCACTTGGGACCGACCCTACGAGCAGTACTTC.

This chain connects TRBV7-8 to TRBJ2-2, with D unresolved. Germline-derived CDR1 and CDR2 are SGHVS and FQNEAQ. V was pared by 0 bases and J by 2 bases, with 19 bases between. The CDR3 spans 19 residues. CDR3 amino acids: CASSLAPPLTATNTGELFF. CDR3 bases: TGTGCCAGCAGCTTAGCCCCCCCGCTAACGGCAACAAACACCGGGGAGCTGTTTTTT. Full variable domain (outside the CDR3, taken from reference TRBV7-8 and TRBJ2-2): GAGVSQSPRYKVAKRGQDVALRCDPISGHVSLFWYQQALGQGPEFLTYFQNEAQLDKSGLPSDRFFAERPEGSVSTLKIQRTQQEDSAVYLCASSLAPPLTATNTGELFFGEGSRLTVL.

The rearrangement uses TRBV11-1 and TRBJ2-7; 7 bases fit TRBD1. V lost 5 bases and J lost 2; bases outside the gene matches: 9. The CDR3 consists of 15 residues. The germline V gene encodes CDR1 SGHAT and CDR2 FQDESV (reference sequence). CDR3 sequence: CASSRRQGYPYEQYF. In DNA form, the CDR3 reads TGTGCCAGCAGCCGTCGACAGGGCTACCCCTACGAGCAGTACTTC.

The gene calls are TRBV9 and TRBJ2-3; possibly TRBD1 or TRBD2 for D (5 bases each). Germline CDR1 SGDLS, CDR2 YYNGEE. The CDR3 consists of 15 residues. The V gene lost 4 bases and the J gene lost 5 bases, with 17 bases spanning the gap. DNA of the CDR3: TGTGCCAGCAGCTCCGGGACGAGCTTGGGAGATACGCAGTATTTT. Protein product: CASSSGTSLGDTQYF.

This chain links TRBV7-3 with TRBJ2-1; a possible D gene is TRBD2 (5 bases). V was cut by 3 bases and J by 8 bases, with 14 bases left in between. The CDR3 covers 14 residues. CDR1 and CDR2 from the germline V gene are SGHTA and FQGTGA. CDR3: CASSFTGRAHEQFF. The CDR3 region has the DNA TGTGCCAGCAGCTTTACGGGAAGGGCCCATGAGCAGTTCTTC.

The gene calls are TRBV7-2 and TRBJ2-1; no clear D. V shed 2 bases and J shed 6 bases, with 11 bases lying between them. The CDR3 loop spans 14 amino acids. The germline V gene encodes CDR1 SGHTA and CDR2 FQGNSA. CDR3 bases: TGTGCCAGCAGCTTATTCCTAGGGCCCAATGAGCAGTTCTTC. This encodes CASSLFLGPNEQFF. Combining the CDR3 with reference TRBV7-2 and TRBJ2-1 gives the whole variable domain GAGVSQSPSNKVTEKGKDVELRCDPISGHTALYWYRQSLGQGLEFLIYFQGNSAPDKSGLPSDRFSAERTGGSVSTLTIQRTQQEDSAVYLCASSLFLGPNEQFFGPGTRLTVL.

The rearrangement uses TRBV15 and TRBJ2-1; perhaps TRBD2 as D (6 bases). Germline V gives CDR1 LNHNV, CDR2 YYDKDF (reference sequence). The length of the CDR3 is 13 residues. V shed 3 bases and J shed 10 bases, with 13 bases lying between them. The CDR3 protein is CATSRHRRDEQFF. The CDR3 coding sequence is TGTGCCACCAGCAGGCATAGGAGGGACGAGCAGTTCTTC.

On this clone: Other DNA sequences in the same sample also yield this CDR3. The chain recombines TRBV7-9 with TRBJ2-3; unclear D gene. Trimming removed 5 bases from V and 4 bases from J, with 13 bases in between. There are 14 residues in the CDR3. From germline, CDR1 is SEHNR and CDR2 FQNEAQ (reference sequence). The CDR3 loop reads CASSPSGGADTQYF. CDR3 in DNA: TGTGCCAGCAGCCCCTCTGGTGGGGCAGATACGCAGTATTTT.

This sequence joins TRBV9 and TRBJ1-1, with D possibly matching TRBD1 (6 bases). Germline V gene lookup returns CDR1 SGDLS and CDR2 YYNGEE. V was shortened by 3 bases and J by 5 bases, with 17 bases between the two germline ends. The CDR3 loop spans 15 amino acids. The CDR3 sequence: CASSDGGGGRTEAFF. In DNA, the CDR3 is TGTGCCAGCAGCGACGGTGGAGGGGGAAGGACTGAAGCTTTCTTT.

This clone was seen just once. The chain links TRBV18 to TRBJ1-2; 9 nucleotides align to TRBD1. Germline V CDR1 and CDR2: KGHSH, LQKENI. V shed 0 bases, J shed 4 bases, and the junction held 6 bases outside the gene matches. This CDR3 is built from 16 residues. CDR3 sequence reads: CASSPPPGTGSYGYTF. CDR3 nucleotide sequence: TGTGCCAGCTCACCACCACCCGGGACAGGGTCCTATGGCTACACCTTC. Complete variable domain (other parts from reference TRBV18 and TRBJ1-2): NAGVMQNPRHLVRRRGQEARLRCSPMKGHSHVYWYRQLPEEGLKFMVYLQKENIIDESGMPKERFSAEFPKEGPSILRIQQVVRGDSAAYFCASSPPPGTGSYGYTFGSGTRLTVV.

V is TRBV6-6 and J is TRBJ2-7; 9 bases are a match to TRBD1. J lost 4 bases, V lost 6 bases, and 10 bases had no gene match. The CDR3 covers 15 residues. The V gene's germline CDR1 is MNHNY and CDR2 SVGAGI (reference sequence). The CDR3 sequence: CASRGAGQGLYEQYF. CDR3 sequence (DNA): TGTGCCAGCAGGGGCGCGGGACAGGGTCTGTACGAGCAGTACTTC.

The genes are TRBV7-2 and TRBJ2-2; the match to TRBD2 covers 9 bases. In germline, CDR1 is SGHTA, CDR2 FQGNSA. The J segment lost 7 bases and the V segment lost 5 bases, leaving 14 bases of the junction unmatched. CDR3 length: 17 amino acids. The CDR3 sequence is CASSPPRREGSVGELFF. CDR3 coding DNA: TGTGCCAGCAGCCCCCCCCGGCGGGAGGGTTCGGTCGGGGAGCTGTTTTTT.

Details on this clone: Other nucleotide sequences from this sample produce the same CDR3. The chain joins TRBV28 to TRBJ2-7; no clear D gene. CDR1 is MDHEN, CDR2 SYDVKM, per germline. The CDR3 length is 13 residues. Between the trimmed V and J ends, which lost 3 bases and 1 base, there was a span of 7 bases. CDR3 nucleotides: TGTGCCAGCAGTTTGCTTCGATCCTACGAGCAGTACTTC. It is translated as CASSLLRSYEQYF.

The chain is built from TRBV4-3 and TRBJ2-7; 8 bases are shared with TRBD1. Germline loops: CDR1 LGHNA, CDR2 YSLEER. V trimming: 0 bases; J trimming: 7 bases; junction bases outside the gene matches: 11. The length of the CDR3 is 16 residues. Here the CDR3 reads CASSQDLRTGRREQYF. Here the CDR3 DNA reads TGCGCCAGCAGCCAAGACCTAAGGACAGGGCGGAGGGAGCAGTACTTC.

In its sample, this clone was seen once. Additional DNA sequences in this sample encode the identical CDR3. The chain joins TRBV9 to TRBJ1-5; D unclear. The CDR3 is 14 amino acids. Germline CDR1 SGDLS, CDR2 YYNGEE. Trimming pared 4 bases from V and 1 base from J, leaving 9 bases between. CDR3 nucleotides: TGTGCCAGCAGCCCCGGCTACAGCAATCAGCCCCAGCATTTT. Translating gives CASSPGYSNQPQHF.

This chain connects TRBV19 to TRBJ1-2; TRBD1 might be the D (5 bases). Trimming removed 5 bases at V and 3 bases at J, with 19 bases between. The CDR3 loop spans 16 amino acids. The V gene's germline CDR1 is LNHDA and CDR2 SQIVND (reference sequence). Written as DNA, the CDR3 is TGTGCCAGTAGTCTGACGGACACCGCAGCGGACTATGGCTACACCTTC. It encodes CASSLTDTAADYGYTF.

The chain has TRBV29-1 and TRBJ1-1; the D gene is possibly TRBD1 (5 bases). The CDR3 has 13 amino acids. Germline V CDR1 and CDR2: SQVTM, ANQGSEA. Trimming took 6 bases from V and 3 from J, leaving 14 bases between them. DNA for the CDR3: TGCAGCGTGGGGGGGAACAGGTACACTGAAGCTTTCTTT. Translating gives CSVGGNRYTEAFF.

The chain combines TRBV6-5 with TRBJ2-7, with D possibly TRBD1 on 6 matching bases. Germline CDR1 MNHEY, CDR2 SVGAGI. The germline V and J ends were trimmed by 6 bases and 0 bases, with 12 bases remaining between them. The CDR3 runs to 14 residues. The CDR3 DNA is TGTGCCAGCAGCCCCCAGACAGGCTCCTACGAGCAGTACTTC. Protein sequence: CASSPQTGSYEQYF.

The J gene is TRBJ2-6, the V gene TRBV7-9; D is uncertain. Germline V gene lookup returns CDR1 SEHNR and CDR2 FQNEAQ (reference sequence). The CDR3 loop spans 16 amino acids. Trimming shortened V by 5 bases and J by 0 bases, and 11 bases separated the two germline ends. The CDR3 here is CASSTPTSSGANVLTF. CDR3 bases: TGTGCCAGCAGCACCCCCACAAGCTCTGGGGCCAACGTCCTGACTTTC.